This T cell receptor (beta chain) stems from a study of blood T cell repertoires in COVID-19. This clone has just one count. Germline trimming cut 4 bases from V and 3 bases from J; bases unmatched to any gene: 14. Germline assignment: CDR1 LGHDT and CDR2 YNNKEL (reference sequence). This CDR3 is built from 19 residues. TCRdb's table, derived via immunoSEQ multiplex PCR, lists solely in-frame clones and lacks some. The sample lists roughly 59,000 clones, roughly four fifths occurring once. The chain carries TRBV3-1 (or the pseudogene TRBV3-2) and TRBJ2-3; 12 nucleotides match TRBD2. The clonotype originates from a human donor in a cohort sampled during active COVID-19. Input material: peripheral blood. CDR3 region: CASSLGLAGQGLLTDTQYF. Written as DNA, the CDR3 is TGTGCCAGCAGCCTCGGACTAGCGGGACAGGGCCTCCTGACAGATACGCAGTATTTT.